The T cell receptor beta chain described here comes from a study of blood T cell repertoires in COVID-19 (dated by TCRdb to about 2020). Background for the entire study: The collaborator samples originated in the United States, Italy and Spain and spanned the acute and convalescent phases of COVID-19. The prospective study material was composed of cDNA or gDNA derived from T cells, B-cell-depleted T cells, or PBMCs. Deeply sampled blood TCRbeta repertoires from subjects exposed to, actively infected with, or recovered from COVID-19 were included in the dataset. The repertoires were made available in a free public database intended to serve as a resource for research on the immune response to SARS-CoV-2. Samples were obtained from the ongoing ImmuneRACE study (first 160 participants) and from 1,254 subjects provided by 6 global collaborators. The sample metadata nearly always contained a de-identified subject ID, COVID-19 status, age in years and sex. Where available, HLA class I and class II types were obtained from metadata supplied by the sample provider rather than from assay-based typing.

The immunoSEQ Assay, a bias-controlled multiplex PCR, was used to amplify TCRbeta CDR3 regions from genomic DNA. Turning to the authors' computational methods: Nucleated cell counts per sample were estimated from amplification of reference gene primers within the assay. To quantify the absolute abundance of each unique TCRbeta CDR3 rearrangement, sequence reads were collapsed and filtered. For each sample, productive Simpson clonality was calculated as the square root of Simpson's diversity index over productive rearrangements. TCRdb limited this immuneACCESS table to in-frame rearrangements with V and J called. A share of clones is missing; checked studies link under half to unresolved V genes, and the rest is unexplained. V, J and clone size derive from that table, while D and trimming were established from the DNA sequence. Recorded for this sample are fewer than 85,000 clones; roughly 84% of them occurred a single time. Clones ranked in the top ten supply roughly 6% of the sample.

This clone has a handful of counts. Its antigen target is currently unknown. Base qualities are not at hand, and no much larger clone is one base apart. Other DNA sequences of this sample code for an identical CDR3. Collaborating institutions collected whole blood in K2EDTA tubes following their own protocols. For TCRbeta analysis, collaborators shipped samples as frozen whole blood, isolated PBMCs, or DNA extracted from either of those sample types. The paper as a whole reports these results and caveats: How much clinical and demographic metadata was included differed by source and by participant, and the metadata was provided uncurated.

Including the terminal cysteine and phenylalanine, the CDR3 comprises 14 residues. The entry retains the CDR3 DNA only, 42 bases that are in frame from base 1. V ends up 5 bases short and J 5 bases short, with an unmatched junction base count of 6. The CDR1 and CDR2 encoded by the germline V gene are MNHEY and SVGAGI. Source material: peripheral blood. Recombination joined TRBV6-5 with TRBJ1-2, with TRBD1 identical over 9 junction bases. The sequence came from a woman aged 60 to 75 with acute or convalescent COVID-19. The CDR3: CASSTGGRLYGYTF. The DNA sequence is TGTGCCAGCAGTACAGGGGGCCGACTTTATGGCTACACCTTC.